This T cell receptor (beta chain) was retrieved from a study of blood T cell repertoires in COVID-19. Authors' analysis steps: Nucleated cell number was recorded as an estimate derived from reference gene primer amplification. Sequencing used immunoSEQ multiplex PCR; TCRdb keeps in-frame clones, though not all of them. Clone size and the V and J calls come from that table; the DNA yielded D and trimming. Seen here are roughly 260,000 clones, 91% observed once, and the top ten hold around 1.3%. CDR1 is MNHEY and CDR2 is SVGEGT in the germline V gene. The germline V and J ends were trimmed by 5 bases and 8 bases, with 13 bases remaining between them. This CDR3 spans 13 amino acids. Individuals aged 18 to 89 years were recruited from 24 US areas. Clinical history reported by participants formed the basis on which cohorts were assigned.

This receptor was identified in a human donor in a cohort exposed to, infected with or recovered from COVID-19 (not recorded which). The donor label of this sample is uncertain. The chain links TRBV6-2 or TRBV6-3 to TRBJ2-1; D may be TRBD2 (5 bases). Sequenced input: PBMCs or T cells enriched from blood (not recorded which). The CDR3 reads CASSRMEVDEQFF. In DNA, the CDR3 is TGTGCCAGCAGTCGAATGGAGGTTGATGAGCAGTTCTTC.